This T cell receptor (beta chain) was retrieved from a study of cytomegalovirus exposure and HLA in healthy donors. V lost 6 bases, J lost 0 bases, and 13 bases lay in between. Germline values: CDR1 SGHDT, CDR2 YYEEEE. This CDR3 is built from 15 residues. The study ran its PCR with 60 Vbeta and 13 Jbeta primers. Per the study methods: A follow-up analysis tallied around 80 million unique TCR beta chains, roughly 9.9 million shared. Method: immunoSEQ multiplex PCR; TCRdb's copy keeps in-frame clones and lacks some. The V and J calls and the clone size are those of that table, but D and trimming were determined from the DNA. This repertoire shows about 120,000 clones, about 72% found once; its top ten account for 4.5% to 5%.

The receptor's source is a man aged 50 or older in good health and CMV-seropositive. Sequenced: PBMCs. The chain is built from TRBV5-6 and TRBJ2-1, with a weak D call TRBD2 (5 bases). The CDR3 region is CASTPRGSSYNEQFF. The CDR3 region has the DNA TGTGCCAGCACCCCTCGGGGAAGCTCCTACAATGAGCAGTTCTTC.